This TCR beta chain was obtained from a study of cytomegalovirus exposure and HLA in healthy donors. Sequencing was performed with immunoSEQ multiplex PCR; in TCRdb, only in-frame clones are kept and a portion is missing. Of 260,000 or so clones detected, 90% appear once; the ten largest clones hold approximately 3%. V lost 0 bases and J lost 6; bases outside the gene matches: 16. The CDR3 sequence is 18 residues long. The V gene's germline CDR1 is MGHRA and CDR2 YSYEKL. The receptor was derived from a woman under 40 in good health and CMV-seronegative. The sequencing input was PBMCs. V usage is TRBV4-1 and J usage is TRBJ1-2; 7 bases fit TRBD1. The CDR3 DNA is TGCGCCAGCAGCCAAGATCGGAGTGTAGGACAGGTCGACAATGGCTACACCTTC. Residues: CASSQDRSVGQVDNGYTF.